These 20 T cell receptor beta chains originate from one sample sequenced in a study of blood T cells in healthy people across ages. PCR was performed a second time for roughly 7 to 12 cycles using a sample-barcoded 5' primer and a J-beta primer mix. TCRdb reanalysed the 5' RACE reads using MiXCR and keeps one entry per CDR3 protein. The sample consists of 1.5 million to 2 million distinct CDR3 sequences, roughly 28% of them appearing once. Sequencing was done on a sample of blood. These receptors were taken from a woman aged 25 to 39 in good health.

This chain connects TRBV6-6 to TRBJ2-1; tentative D call: TRBD1 (6 bases). Trimming shortened V by 4 bases and J by 8 bases, and 15 bases separated the two germline ends. This CDR3 comprises 14 residues. Germline CDR1 reads MNHNY; CDR2 reads SVGAGI (reference sequence). The chain's CDR3 is CASSSGTRGHEQFF. The CDR3 nucleotides are TGTGCCAGCAGTTCCGGGACAAGGGGACATGAGCAGTTCTTC.

This clonotype was seen just once. This may be a read error, as it is one base from a much larger clone. V gene TRBV5-1 combines with J gene TRBJ2-7, with a tentative D call TRBD2 (7 bases). The last part of the DNA fits TRBJ2-5 better; the J call may be wrong. CDR3 length: 13 amino acids. Germline-derived CDR1 and CDR2 are SGHRS and YFSETQ. This CDR3 is CASSAGAVETQYF. CDR3 coding DNA: TGCGCCAGCAGTGCGGGGGCCGTGGAGACCCAGTACTTC.

The table lists this clonotype with many counts. The chain recombines TRBV6-1 with TRBJ2-1, with a possible D match to TRBD1 (6 bases). Germline V CDR1 and CDR2: MNHNS, SASEGT. V was shortened by 9 bases and J by 0 bases, with 12 bases between the two germline ends. The CDR3 length is 14 residues. The CDR3: CASRQVSSYNEQFF. The CDR3 DNA sequence: TGTGCCAGTCGACAGGTGAGCTCCTACAATGAGCAGTTCTTC.

A remark on this clonotype: This sequence may be a read error, since a much larger clone differs from it by one base. J is TRBJ2-7 and V is TRBV5-1, with D possibly matching TRBD2 (5 bases). CDR3 size: 14 residues. Germline CDR1 and CDR2: SGHRS and YFSETQ. Deletions cut 5 bases from V and 0 bases from J, with 12 bases between. CDR3 DNA sequence: TGCGCCAGCAGGGCCGGGGATGGCTCCTACGAGCAGTACTTC. It yields the protein CASRAGDGSYEQYF.

A few counts support this clonotype. This chain connects TRBV5-1 to TRBJ2-5; perhaps D is TRBD1 or TRBD2 (5 bases each). The CDR3 totals 16 residues. Germline V gene lookup returns CDR1 SGHRS and CDR2 YFSETQ. The V end was cut by 3 bases, the J end by 2 bases, with 17 bases between. CDR3 coding DNA: TGCGCCAGCAGCTCCGGGGCAGGTGCTACTCAAGAGACCCAGTACTTC. Translation gives CASSSGAGATQETQYF.

The genes are TRBV7-2 and TRBJ1-4; TRBD1 is a possible D gene (5 bases). The CDR3 is 14 amino acids. Trimming took 2 bases from V and 6 from J, leaving 10 bases between them. CDR1 SGHTA and CDR2 FQGNSA come from the germline V gene. CDR3 bases: TGTGCCAGCAGCTTATCCGGGACGGATGAAAAACTGTTTTTT. It translates to CASSLSGTDEKLFF.

This chain joins TRBV12-3 or TRBV12-4 and TRBJ2-3; 7 bases map to TRBD1. There are 15 residues in the CDR3. V lost 4 bases, J lost 3 bases, and 7 bases stayed unmatched. The CDR3 nucleotides read TGTGCCAGCAGTTCGAGGGGGCTGTTGACAGATACGCAGTATTTT. The encoded protein is CASSSRGLLTDTQYF.

V usage is TRBV7-2 and J usage is TRBJ2-7; the match to TRBD1 covers 9 bases. The CDR3 has 14 residues. V shed 4 bases, J shed 4 bases, and the junction held 5 bases outside the gene matches. In germline, CDR1 is SGHTA, CDR2 FQGNSA. CDR3 residues: CASSWRDRAYEQYF. The CDR3 region has the DNA TGTGCCAGCAGCTGGAGGGACAGGGCGTACGAGCAGTACTTC.

The rearrangement joins TRBV5-4 to TRBJ1-2; no reliable D call. The germline V gene encodes CDR1 SGHNT and CDR2 YYREEE (reference sequence). The V end was cut by 0 bases, the J end by 8 bases, with 14 bases between. This CDR3 comprises 14 residues. The CDR3 DNA reads TGTGCCAGCAGCTTGGCCGCAGTGAATTGGGGCTACACCTTC. This sequence encodes CASSLAAVNWGYTF.

V gene TRBV7-2 combines with J gene TRBJ1-1; D not certain. The CDR3 sequence is 14 residues long. Germline assignment: CDR1 SGHTA and CDR2 FQGNSA. V shed 1 base and J shed 1 base, with 7 bases lying between them. CDR3 sequence: CASSLVHRNTEAFF. In DNA, the CDR3 is TGTGCCAGCAGCTTAGTTCACAGGAACACTGAAGCTTTCTTT.

In this sample, this clonotype turned up once. The rearrangement links TRBV10-3 to TRBJ2-1, with 8 nucleotides matching TRBD2. CDR1 and CDR2 (germline): ENHRY, SYGVKD. Unmatched junction bases numbered 14, after V lost 6 bases and J lost 10 bases. The CDR3 totals 15 residues. The CDR3 coding sequence is TGTGCCATCAGGGCCGACGGGACTAGGTTGTACGAGCAGTTCTTC. Amino acids: CAIRADGTRLYEQFF.

This clonotype has ten or more counts. This chain uses TRBV20-1 with TRBJ2-1; 8 bases align to TRBD1. Trimming took 6 bases from V and 3 from J; bases not matched to a gene: 13. CDR1 DFQATT and CDR2 SNEGSKA come from the germline V gene (reference sequence). The CDR3 covers 16 residues. This chain's CDR3 is CSAEGLRDRRYNEQFF. The CDR3 DNA reads TGCAGTGCGGAGGGCCTCCGGGACAGGCGCTACAATGAGCAGTTCTTC.

This chain connects TRBV7-2 to TRBJ1-4; D not certain. Trimming took 1 base from V and 4 from J, leaving 7 bases between them. From germline, CDR1 is SGHTA and CDR2 FQGNSA. This CDR3 comprises 14 residues. The CDR3 DNA reads as TGTGCCAGCAGCTTAGACAGATATAATGAAAAACTGTTTTTT. Translating it yields CASSLDRYNEKLFF.

Only a few counts were recorded for this clonotype. The chain is built from TRBV12-3 or TRBV12-4 and TRBJ2-7; 8 bases agree with TRBD1. This CDR3 contains 16 residues. Trimming cost V 5 bases and J 2 bases; bases outside gene matches: 11. CDR3 region: CASSPRTGRDTYEQYF. CDR3 nucleotides: TGTGCCAGCAGTCCCCGGACAGGGAGAGACACCTACGAGCAGTACTTC.

The chain recombines TRBV5-1 with TRBJ2-3; D possibly matches TRBD1 or TRBD2 (5 bases each). Germline CDR1 and CDR2: SGHRS and YFSETQ. There are 17 residues in the CDR3. Trimming removed 4 bases at V and 4 bases at J, with 22 bases between. Here the CDR3 DNA reads TGCGCCAGCAGCGCAAGAAACCGGGACGGAATTTCAGATACGCAGTATTTT. Its protein is CASSARNRDGISDTQYF.

The V call is TRBV10-3, the J call TRBJ2-3; 15 bases align to TRBD2. The CDR3 totals 17 residues. J was trimmed by 6 bases and V by 10 bases; bases with no gene match: 14. The germline V gene has CDR1 ENHRY and CDR2 SYGVKD. CDR3 sequence (DNA): TGTGCCAACTCGGGGGGGACTAGCGGGGGGCCGACGGATACGCAGTATTTT. Protein: CANSGGTSGGPTDTQYF.

This sequence joins TRBV4-1 and TRBJ2-7; unclear D gene. Germline V gives CDR1 MGHRA, CDR2 YSYEKL. Between the trimmed V and J ends, which lost 1 base and 4 bases, there was a span of 8 bases. This CDR3 is built from 13 residues. The CDR3 sequence is CASSQADRYEQYF. CDR3 bases: TGCGCCAGCAGCCAAGCGGACCGGTACGAGCAGTACTTC.

This clonotype appeared a few times. This chain joins TRBV2 and TRBJ2-1, with 15 bases lining up with TRBD2. V was clipped by 6 bases and J by 4 bases; unmatched bases: 4. Germline lookup yields CDR1 SNHLY and CDR2 FYNNEI. The CDR3 contains 16 residues. The CDR3 loop reads CASRGLAGGLYNEQFF. Here the CDR3 DNA reads TGTGCCAGCAGGGGACTAGCGGGGGGACTATACAATGAGCAGTTCTTC.

Concerning this clonotype: This sequence may be a read error, since a much larger clone differs from it by one base. The CDR3 end shows no conserved phenylalanine or tryptophan, and so a read error is likely. The chain joins TRBV7-2 to TRBJ2-7; 9 bases match TRBD2. Germline V gives CDR1 SGHTA, CDR2 FQGNSA. There are 18 residues in the CDR3. V dropped 4 bases and J dropped 2; count of bases not matched to a gene: 15. CDR3 bases: TGTGCCAGCAGCTCCCCGGGAGAGGGTAGCGGGAGACCCTACGAGCAGTACCTC. This sequence encodes CASSSPGEGSGRPYEQYL.

This clonotype was seen a few times. The V and J genes are TRBV28 and TRBJ1-2; D is unresolved. V shed 8 bases and J shed 4 bases, with 14 bases lying between them. The CDR3 length is 13 residues. Germline V lookup: CDR1 MDHEN, CDR2 SYDVKM. This chain's CDR3 is CASSIGVGYGYTF. CDR3 coding DNA: TGTGCCAGCTCTATTGGGGTGGGCTATGGCTACACCTTC.